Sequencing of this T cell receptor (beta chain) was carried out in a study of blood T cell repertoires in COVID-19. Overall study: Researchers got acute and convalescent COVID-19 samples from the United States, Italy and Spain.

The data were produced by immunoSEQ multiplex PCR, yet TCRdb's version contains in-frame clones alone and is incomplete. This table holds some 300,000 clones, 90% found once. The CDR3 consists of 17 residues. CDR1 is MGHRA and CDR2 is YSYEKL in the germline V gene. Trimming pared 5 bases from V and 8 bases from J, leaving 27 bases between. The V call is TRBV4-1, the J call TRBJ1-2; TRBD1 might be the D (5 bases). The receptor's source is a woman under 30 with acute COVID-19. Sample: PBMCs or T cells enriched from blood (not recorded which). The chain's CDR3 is CASSSLTTVDIAYGYTF. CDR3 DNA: TGCGCCAGCAGCTCCCTTACTACTGTGGACATCGCCTACGGCTACACCTTC.